The next 18 T cell receptor beta chains were all read from a single sample in a study of T cell repertoires in cytomegalovirus infection. These receptors' targets are unknown. Each CDR3 protein gets one entry after TCRdb re-called the reads with MiXCR. This table holds about 920,000 distinct CDR3 sequences, more than 25% found once. Here the sequenced sample was cultured CD8+ T cells from PBMCs, taken from culture after CMV antigen stimulation. These receptors originate from a human donor in good health (CMV status not recorded). Some clones in this sample may be carry-over from other donors' samples.

The chain combines TRBV6-2 or TRBV6-3 with TRBJ2-3; D gene uncertain. The V and J ends lost 8 bases and 2 bases respectively, with 11 bases between them. The germline gives CDR1 MNHEY, CDR2 SVGEGT. The length of the CDR3 is 13 residues. Here the CDR3 DNA reads TGTGCCAGCCTCGGGCTAAACACAGATACGCAGTATTTT. Translated: CASLGLNTDTQYF.

This clonotype has ten or more counts. The chain has TRBV7-9 and TRBJ2-5; tentative D call: TRBD2 (6 bases). Trimming removed 5 bases at V and 4 bases at J, with 17 bases between. The CDR3 length is 15 residues. CDR1 is SEHNR and CDR2 is FQNEAQ in the germline V gene (reference sequence). The CDR3 region is CASSPPRRGRETQYF. In nucleotides, the CDR3 is TGTGCCAGCAGCCCTCCCCGGAGGGGCCGAGAGACCCAGTACTTC.

This clonotype was detected a few times. V is TRBV7-9 and J is TRBJ2-1; TRBD2 matches 8 bases. V trimming: 2 bases; J trimming: 10 bases; junction bases outside the gene matches: 10. The CDR3 runs 15 residues. Per the germline V gene, CDR1 is SEHNR and CDR2 is FQNEAQ (reference sequence). This CDR3 is CASSLSGGPRSEQFF. The DNA for the CDR3 is TGTGCCAGCAGCTTATCGGGGGGGCCACGCAGCGAGCAGTTCTTC.

This clonotype turned up a few times. V and J are TRBV7-2 and TRBJ2-7; D remains unclear. Germline CDR1 reads SGHTA; CDR2 reads FQGNSA. The CDR3 is 12 amino acids. Deletions cut 1 base from V and 5 bases from J, with 6 bases between. The CDR3 sequence is CASSLVWDEQYF. CDR3 DNA sequence: TGTGCCAGCAGCTTAGTCTGGGACGAGCAGTACTTC.

DNA for the CDR3: TGTGCCAGTAGCCCAAACGGCCCCGAAGCTTTCTTT. Translating it yields CASSPNGPEAFF. J is TRBJ1-1 and V is TRBV19; D remains ambiguous. V lost 6 bases and J lost 8, with 13 bases in between. The CDR3 has 12 residues. The V gene's germline CDR1 is LNHDA and CDR2 SQIVND (reference sequence).

This clonotype was picked up a small number of times. The rearrangement joins TRBV20-1 to TRBJ1-1; D call uncertain. The CDR3 loop spans 12 amino acids. Germline V gene lookup returns CDR1 DFQATT and CDR2 SNEGSKA (reference sequence). Trimming removed 5 bases at V and 0 bases at J, with 7 bases between. The DNA for the CDR3 is TGCAGTGCTCCTAGACTGAACACTGAAGCTTTCTTT. Encoded protein: CSAPRLNTEAFF.

As for this clonotype: Sequence at one end of the junction differs from germline and may be a read error. The rearrangement uses TRBV12-3 or TRBV12-4 and TRBJ2-1; a possible D gene is TRBD2 (6 bases). The CDR3 covers 15 residues. Here the CDR3 DNA reads TGTGCCAGCAGTAGACATCCCGGGACTTTTAATGAGAAGTTCTTC. Protein: CASSRHPGTFNEKFF.

This chain links TRBV9 with TRBJ1-5; D is ambiguous. Germline V CDR1 and CDR2: SGDLS, YYNGEE. This CDR3 has 13 residues. Trimming shortened V by 9 bases and J by 0 bases, and 10 bases separated the two germline ends. CDR3 region: CATAKGSNQPQHF. CDR3 nucleotide sequence: TGTGCCACAGCGAAGGGTAGCAATCAGCCCCAGCATTTT.

This clonotype was recorded a few times. The rearrangement links TRBV19 to TRBJ2-3; the D call may be TRBD1 or TRBD2 (5 bases each). Looked up from germline, CDR1 is LNHDA and CDR2 is SQIVND (reference sequence). Trimming cost V 5 bases and J 4 bases, with 19 bases left between them. There are 16 residues in the CDR3. The CDR3 reads CASSPPRDDLPDTQYF. In DNA, the CDR3 is TGTGCCAGTAGTCCCCCTCGGGACGACCTCCCAGATACGCAGTATTTT.

V gene TRBV6-6 combines with J gene TRBJ1-2; tentatively, D is TRBD1 (5 bases). CDR1 MNHNY and CDR2 SVGAGI come from the germline V gene (reference sequence). CDR3 length: 15 amino acids. V lost 1 base to trimming and J lost 10 bases, with 19 bases between them. In DNA form, the CDR3 reads TGTGCCAGCAGTTACTTTTCCGGGACTGCCGACGACTACACCTTC. As protein: CASSYFSGTADDYTF.

This clonotype occurred many times. The chain carries TRBV7-2 and TRBJ2-3; 7 nucleotides match TRBD1. The CDR3 is 15 residues long. J lost 2 bases, V lost 3 bases, and 5 bases had no gene match. Germline CDR1 and CDR2: SGHTA and FQGNSA. CDR3 sequence reads: CASSFRDSPTDTQYF. Written as DNA, the CDR3 is TGTGCCAGCAGCTTCCGGGACAGTCCCACAGATACGCAGTATTTT.

V is TRBV10-2 and J is TRBJ1-6; 12 bases match TRBD1. Trimming removed 6 bases from V and 10 bases from J; junction bases left unmatched: 4. The CDR3 runs 14 residues. Germline assignment: CDR1 WSHSY and CDR2 SAAADI. The CDR3 reads CASRTGTGGSPLHF. In DNA form, the CDR3 reads TGCGCCAGCAGAACCGGGACAGGGGGCTCACCCCTCCACTTT.

This clonotype was found many times. The V and J genes are TRBV4-1 and TRBJ1-2, with D perhaps matching TRBD1 (5 bases). In germline, CDR1 is MGHRA, CDR2 YSYEKL. Trimming shortened V by 0 bases and J by 3 bases, and 8 bases separated the two germline ends. The CDR3 sequence is 14 residues long. CDR3 sequence: CASSQDRGDYGYTF. The CDR3, as DNA: TGCGCCAGCAGCCAAGATCGGGGGGACTATGGCTACACCTTC.

The rearrangement links TRBV6-2 or TRBV6-3 to TRBJ1-1, with a possible D match to TRBD1 (5 bases). Germline loops: CDR1 MNHEY, CDR2 SVGEGT. Trimming stripped 6 bases from V and 5 bases from J, with 25 bases between. The CDR3 is 17 residues long. The CDR3 coding sequence is TGTGCCAGCAGCCAAAACGGGCGGGGGAAAGCAACAACTGAAGCTTTCTTT. This sequence encodes CASSQNGRGKATTEAFF.

This clonotype was found a few times. The chain is built from TRBV10-3 and TRBJ2-2, with 7 bases aligning to TRBD2. V was pared by 0 bases and J by 0 bases, with 4 bases of the junction left unmatched. Germline CDR1 ENHRY, CDR2 SYGVKD. This CDR3 comprises 17 residues. The CDR3 nucleotides read TGTGCCATCAGTGAGTCTAGGCTAGCGGCGAACACCGGGGAGCTGTTTTTT. Translation: CAISESRLAANTGELFF.

The DNA for the CDR3 is TGTGCCAGCAGTTACTCGTTGGTAGGGTTCACCACCGGGGAGCTGTTTTTT. The encoded protein is CASSYSLVGFTTGELFF. The chain links TRBV6-6 to TRBJ2-2; D uncertain. CDR1 is MNHNY, CDR2 SVGAGI, per germline (reference sequence). Trimming cost V 0 bases and J 4 bases, with 15 bases left between them. The CDR3 runs to 17 residues.

The chain combines TRBV20-1 with TRBJ1-2; 8 positions match TRBD1. Germline V gene data show CDR1 as DFQATT and CDR2 as SNEGSKA (reference sequence). The ends lost 5 bases at V and 8 bases at J; junction bases unmatched: 10. The CDR3 covers 13 residues. The CDR3 reads CSAPAGGSEGYTF. CDR3 nucleotides: TGCAGTGCTCCAGCAGGGGGCTCGGAGGGCTACACCTTC.

This clonotype has only a few counts. The gene calls are TRBV6-1 and TRBJ1-6, with 7 nucleotides matching TRBD1. Germline V gives CDR1 MNHNS, CDR2 SASEGT. With 4 bases clipped from V and 10 bases from J, the junction kept 13 bases outside the gene matches. This CDR3 has 16 residues. DNA for the CDR3: TGTGCCAGCAGTGTCCTCACCCAGGGGGTTGGATCACCCCTCCACTTT. Its protein product is CASSVLTQGVGSPLHF.